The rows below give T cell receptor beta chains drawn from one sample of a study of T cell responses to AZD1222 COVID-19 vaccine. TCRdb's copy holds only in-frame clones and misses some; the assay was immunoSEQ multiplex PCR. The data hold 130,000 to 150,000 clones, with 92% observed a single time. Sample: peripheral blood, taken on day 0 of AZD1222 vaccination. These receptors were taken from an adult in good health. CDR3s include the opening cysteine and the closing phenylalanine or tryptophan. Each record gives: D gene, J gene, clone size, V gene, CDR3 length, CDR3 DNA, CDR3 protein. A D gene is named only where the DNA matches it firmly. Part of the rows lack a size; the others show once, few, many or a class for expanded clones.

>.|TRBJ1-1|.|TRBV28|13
TGTGCCAGCGAAAAACTTCTGGGGACAGAAGCTTTCTTT
CASEKLLGTEAFF
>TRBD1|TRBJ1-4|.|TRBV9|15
TGTGCCAGCAGCTCCGGGACAGCGAATAATGAAAAACTGTTTTTT
CASSSGTANNEKLFF
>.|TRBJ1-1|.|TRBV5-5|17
TGTGCCAGCAGCTTGGCGGGGAGGGTCCCCATGAACACTGAAGCTTTCTTT
CASSLAGRVPMNTEAFF
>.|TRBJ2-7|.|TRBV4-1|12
TGCGCCAGCAGCCAAGTAGTTGGGGAGCAGTACTTC
CASSQVVGEQYF
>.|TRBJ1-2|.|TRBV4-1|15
TGCGCCAGCAGCCATAACAGGGATCGCGATGATGGCTACACCTTC
CASSHNRDRDDGYTF
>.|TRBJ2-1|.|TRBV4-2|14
TGTGCCAGCAGCCAAGAAACTAGATACAATGAGCAGTTCTTC
CASSQETRYNEQFF
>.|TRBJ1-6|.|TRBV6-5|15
TGTGCCAGCAGCGACGGGGTCTGGGGCTCTTCACCCCTCCACTTT
CASSDGVWGSSPLHF
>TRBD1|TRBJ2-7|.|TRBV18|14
TGTGCCAGCTCACCGACAGGGTTTCAGGACGAGCAGTACTTC
CASSPTGFQDEQYF
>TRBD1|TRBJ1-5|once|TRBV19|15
TGTGCCACACAAATAAGGGGGCAGGGAGTGGGCCCCCAGCATTTT
CATQIRGQGVGPQHF
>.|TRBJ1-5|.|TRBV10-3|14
TGTGCCACACGGGAGGGAATGAGCAATCAGCCCCAGCATTTT
CATREGMSNQPQHF
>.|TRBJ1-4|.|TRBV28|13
TGTGCCGGACGTCGGGGGACTAATGAAAAACTGTTTTTT
CAGRRGTNEKLFF
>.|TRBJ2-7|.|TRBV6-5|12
TGTGCCAGCAGTCCTTCCCTCCTCGAGCAGTACTTC
CASSPSLLEQYF
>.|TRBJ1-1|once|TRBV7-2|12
TGTGCCAGCAGCGCCCGGGGCACTGAAGCTTTCTTT
CASSARGTEAFF
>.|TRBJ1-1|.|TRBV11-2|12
TGTGCCAGCAGGTGGTATAACACTGAAGCTTTCTTT
CASRWYNTEAFF
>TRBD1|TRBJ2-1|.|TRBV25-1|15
TGTGCCAGCAGTGAAAACAGGGGGCTAGGGAATGAGCAGTTCTTC
CASSENRGLGNEQFF
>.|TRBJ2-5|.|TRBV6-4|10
TGTGCCAGCATGGAAGAGACCCAGTACTTC
CASMEETQYF
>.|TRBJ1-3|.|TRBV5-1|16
TGCGCCAGCAGCTTTGGGGAGGGTCGGTCTGGAAACACCATATATTTT
CASSFGEGRSGNTIYF
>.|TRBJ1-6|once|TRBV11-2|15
TGTGCCAGCAGCCCTATGCGGGGTAACAATTCACCCCTCCACTTT
CASSPMRGNNSPLHF
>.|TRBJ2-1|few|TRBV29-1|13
TGCAGCGCCCCGGGGAGCTCCTACAATGAGCAGTTCTTC
CSAPGSSYNEQFF
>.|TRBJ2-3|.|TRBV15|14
TGTGCCACCAGCGTGACGGCGTGGTTAGATACGCAGTATTTT
CATSVTAWLDTQYF
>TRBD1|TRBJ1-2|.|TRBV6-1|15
TGTGCCAGCAGTGACCCCGGACAGGGGGCGTCGGGCTACACCTTC
CASSDPGQGASGYTF
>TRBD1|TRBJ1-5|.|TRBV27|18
TGTGCCGGCAGTCCGCTACGGACAGGGGTCGGAAGCAATCAGCCCCAGCATTTT
CAGSPLRTGVGSNQPQHF
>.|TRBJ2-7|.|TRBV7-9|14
TGTGCCAGCAGCCGTCCAGAGCTCCCCCCTCAGCAGTACTTC
CASSRPELPPQQYF
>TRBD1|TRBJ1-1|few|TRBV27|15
TGTGCCAGCAGTTCCCGACAGGGGGTCGGCACTGAAGCTTTCTTT
CASSSRQGVGTEAFF
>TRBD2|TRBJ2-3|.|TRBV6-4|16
TGTGCCAGCAGTGACAGGACTAGCGGAGGAGCAGATACGCAGTATTTT
CASSDRTSGGADTQYF
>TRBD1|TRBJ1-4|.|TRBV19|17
TGTGCCAGTAGTGTCGGGACAGGGGCTCCTGAGGCTGAAAAACTGTTTTTT
CASSVGTGAPEAEKLFF
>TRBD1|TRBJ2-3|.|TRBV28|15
TGTGCCAGCAGTCCGACAGGGGATCGCACAGATACGCAGTATTTT
CASSPTGDRTDTQYF
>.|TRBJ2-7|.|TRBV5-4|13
TGTGCCAGCAGCTTGGGCAGCCGATACGAGCAGTACTTC
CASSLGSRYEQYF
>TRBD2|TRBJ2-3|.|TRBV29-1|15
TGCAGCGTTGAGTCCGGTAGCGGGACAACGGATACGCAGTATTTT
CSVESGSGTTDTQYF
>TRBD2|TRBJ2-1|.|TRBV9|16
TGTGCCAGCAGCGCTCGGACTAGCGGAGCCTACAATGAGCAGTTCTTC
CASSARTSGAYNEQFF
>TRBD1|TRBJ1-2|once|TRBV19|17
TGTGCCAGTGGATCCGGGACAGAAGAAGATTGGGGGCATGGCTACACCTTC
CASGSGTEEDWGHGYTF
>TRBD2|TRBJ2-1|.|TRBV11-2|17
TGTGCCAGCAGCTTAGCGGGTAGGGCGGGAGGTATTACTGAGCAGTTCTTC
CASSLAGRAGGITEQFF
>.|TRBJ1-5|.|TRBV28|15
TGTGCCAGCAGCCACCGGGACATCCCAAATCAGCCCCAGCATTTT
CASSHRDIPNQPQHF
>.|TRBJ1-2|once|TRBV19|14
TGTGCCAGTAGTATCATAGAACGGTCCTATGGCTACACCTTC
CASSIIERSYGYTF
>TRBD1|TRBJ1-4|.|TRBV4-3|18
TGCGCCAGCAGCCAAGGACAGGGAAGGGTGGCGGGTAATGAAAAACTGTTTTTT
CASSQGQGRVAGNEKLFF
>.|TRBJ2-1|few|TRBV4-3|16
TGCGCCAGCAGCCAAGGAGCGGCCAGCTCCTACAATGAGCAGTTCTTC
CASSQGAASSYNEQFF
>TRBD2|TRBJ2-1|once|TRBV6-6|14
TGTGCCAGCAAGGGACTAGCGGAACCCAATGAGCAGTTCTTC
CASKGLAEPNEQFF
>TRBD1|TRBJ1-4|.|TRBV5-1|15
TGCGCCAGCAGCTTGGCGGGACAGGGCTATGAAAAACTGTTTTTT
CASSLAGQGYEKLFF
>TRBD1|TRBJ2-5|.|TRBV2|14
TGTGCCAGCAGTGAGGAGGCAGGGGGAAAGACCCAGTACTTC
CASSEEAGGKTQYF
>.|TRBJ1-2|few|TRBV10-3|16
TGTGCCATCAGTCCTCGGGGCTCCAAGGATAACTATGGCTACACCTTC
CAISPRGSKDNYGYTF